Following are 4 T cell receptor beta chains from one sample sequenced in a study of cytomegalovirus exposure and HLA in healthy donors. Repertoires were generated with immunoSEQ multiplex PCR, while TCRdb's copy carries only in-frame clones and drops some. The data hold 120,000 or so clones, with more than 75% observed a single time. Sequenced input: PBMCs. The source of these receptors is a man younger than 30 in good health and CMV-seronegative.

Comment on this clone: Other nucleotide sequences from this sample produce the same CDR3. The rearrangement links TRBV4-2 to TRBJ2-3, with 8 nucleotides matching TRBD2. V dropped 1 base and J dropped 1; count of bases not matched to a gene: 4. The CDR3 length is 16 residues. The germline V gene has CDR1 LGHNA and CDR2 YNFKEQ. CDR3 in DNA: TGTGCCAGCAGCCAAGTTACTAGCGGTCGCACAGATACGCAGTATTTT. Protein sequence: CASSQVTSGRTDTQYF.

In DNA form, the CDR3 reads TGCGCCAGCAGCTTGATGGGACAGAACACTGAAGCTTTCTTT. It translates to CASSLMGQNTEAFF. The chain employs TRBV5-1 and TRBJ1-1; D perhaps matches TRBD1 (6 bases). CDR1 is SGHRS, CDR2 YFSETQ, per germline. Trimming took 1 base from V and 1 from J, leaving 8 bases between them. CDR3 length: 14 residues.

The chain uses TRBV6-4 and TRBJ1-1, with D possibly being TRBD1 (5 bases). Trimming left V 3 bases short and J 12 bases short, with 8 bases between. This CDR3 comprises 10 residues. Germline assignment: CDR1 MRHNA and CDR2 SNTAGT. CDR3 sequence (DNA): TGTGCCAGCAGTGAACAGGAGACTTTCTTT. Amino acid sequence: CASSEQETFF.

V gene TRBV4-2 combines with J gene TRBJ1-2; 10 bases are shared with TRBD1. CDR1 and CDR2 (germline): LGHNA, YNFKEQ. Trimming at V came to 1 base and at J to 5 bases, leaving 7 bases not matched to a gene. This CDR3 comprises 16 residues. The CDR3 region has the DNA TGTGCCAGCAGCCAAGGGACAGGGGGTACAAAGTATGGCTACACCTTC. It specifies CASSQGTGGTKYGYTF.